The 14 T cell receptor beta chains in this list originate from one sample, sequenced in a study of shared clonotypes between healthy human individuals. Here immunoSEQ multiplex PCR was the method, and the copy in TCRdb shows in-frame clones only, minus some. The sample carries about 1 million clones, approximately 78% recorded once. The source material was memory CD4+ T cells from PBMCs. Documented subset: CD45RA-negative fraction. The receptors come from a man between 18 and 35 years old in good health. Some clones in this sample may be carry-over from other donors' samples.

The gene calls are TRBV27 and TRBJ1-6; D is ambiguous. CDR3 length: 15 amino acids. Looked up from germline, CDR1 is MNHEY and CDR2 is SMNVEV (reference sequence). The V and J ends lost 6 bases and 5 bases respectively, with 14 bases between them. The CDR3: CASRAGFGDNSPLHF. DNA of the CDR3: TGTGCCAGCAGGGCGGGATTCGGGGATAATTCACCCCTCCACTTT.

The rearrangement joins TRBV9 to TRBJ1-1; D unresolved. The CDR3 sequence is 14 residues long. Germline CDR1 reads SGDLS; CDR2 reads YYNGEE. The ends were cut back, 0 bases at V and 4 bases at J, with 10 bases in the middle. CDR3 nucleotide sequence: TGTGCCAGCAGCGTAGACCCAGTCGGCACTGAAGCTTTCTTT. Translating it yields CASSVDPVGTEAFF.

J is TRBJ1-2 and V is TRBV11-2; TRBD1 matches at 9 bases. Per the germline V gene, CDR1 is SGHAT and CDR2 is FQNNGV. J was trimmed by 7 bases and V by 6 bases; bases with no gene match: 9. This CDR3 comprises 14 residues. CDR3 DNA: TGTGCCAGCAGACACAGGGGGCAGAAAGGTGGCTACACCTTC. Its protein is CASRHRGQKGGYTF. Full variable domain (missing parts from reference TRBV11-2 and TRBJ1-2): EAGVAQSPRYKIIEKRQSVAFWCNPISGHATLYWYQQILGQGPKLLIQFQNNGVVDDSQLPKDRFSAERLKGVDSTLKIQPAKLEDSAVYLCASRHRGQKGGYTFGSGTRLTVV.

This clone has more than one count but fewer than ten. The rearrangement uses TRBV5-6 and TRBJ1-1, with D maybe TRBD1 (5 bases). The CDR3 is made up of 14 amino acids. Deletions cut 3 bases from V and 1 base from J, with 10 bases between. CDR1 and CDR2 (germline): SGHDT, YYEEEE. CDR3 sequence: CASSWGRTNTEAFF. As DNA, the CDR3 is TGTGCCAGCAGCTGGGGACGGACGAACACTGAAGCTTTCTTT.

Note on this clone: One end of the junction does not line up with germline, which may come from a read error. CDR3 sequence reads: CASSSRTGAYF. CDR3 nucleotides: TGTGCCAGCAGTTCGCGGACGGGAGCATATTTT. The V and J genes are TRBV6-5 and TRBJ1-5; D remains ambiguous. Looked up from germline, CDR1 is MNHEY and CDR2 is SVGAGI. The CDR3 is made up of 11 amino acids.

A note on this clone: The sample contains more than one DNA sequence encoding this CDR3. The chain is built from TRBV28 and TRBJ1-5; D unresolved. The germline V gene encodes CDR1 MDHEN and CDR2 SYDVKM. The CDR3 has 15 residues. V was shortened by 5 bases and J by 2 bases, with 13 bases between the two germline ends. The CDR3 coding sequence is TGTGCCAGCAGTCTTGGAGGTGGTGGCAATCAGCCCCAGCATTTT. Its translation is CASSLGGGGNQPQHF.

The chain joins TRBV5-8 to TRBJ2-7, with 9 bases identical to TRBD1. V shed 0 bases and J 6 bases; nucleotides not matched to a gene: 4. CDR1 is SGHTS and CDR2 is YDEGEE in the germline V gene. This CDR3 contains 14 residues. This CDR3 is CASSLGTGVTEQYF. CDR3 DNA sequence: TGTGCCAGCAGCTTGGGGACAGGGGTTACCGAGCAGTACTTC.

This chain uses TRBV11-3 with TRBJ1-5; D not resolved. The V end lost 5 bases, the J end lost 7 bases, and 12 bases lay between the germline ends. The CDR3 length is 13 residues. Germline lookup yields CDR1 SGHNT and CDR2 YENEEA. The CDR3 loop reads CASSLWGRQPQHF. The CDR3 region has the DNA TGTGCCAGCAGCCTATGGGGTCGGCAGCCCCAGCATTTT.

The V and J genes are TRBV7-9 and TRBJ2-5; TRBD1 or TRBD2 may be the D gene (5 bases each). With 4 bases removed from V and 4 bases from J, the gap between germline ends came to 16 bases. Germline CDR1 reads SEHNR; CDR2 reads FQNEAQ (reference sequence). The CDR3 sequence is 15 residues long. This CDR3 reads CASSSFRGRGETQYF. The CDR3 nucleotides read TGTGCCAGCAGCTCGTTCCGGGGCAGAGGAGAGACCCAGTACTTC.

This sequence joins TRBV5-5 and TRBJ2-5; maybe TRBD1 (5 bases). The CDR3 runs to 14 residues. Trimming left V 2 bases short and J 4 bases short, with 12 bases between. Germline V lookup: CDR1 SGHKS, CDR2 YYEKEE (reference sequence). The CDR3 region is CASSFQGSPETQYF. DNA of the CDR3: TGTGCCAGCAGCTTCCAGGGATCCCCAGAGACCCAGTACTTC. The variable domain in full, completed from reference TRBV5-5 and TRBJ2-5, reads DAGVTQSPTHLIKTRGQQVTLRCSPISGHKSVSWYQQVLGQGPQFIFQYYEKEERGRGNFPDRFSARQFPNYSSELNVNALLLGDSALYLCASSFQGSPETQYFGPGTRLLVL.

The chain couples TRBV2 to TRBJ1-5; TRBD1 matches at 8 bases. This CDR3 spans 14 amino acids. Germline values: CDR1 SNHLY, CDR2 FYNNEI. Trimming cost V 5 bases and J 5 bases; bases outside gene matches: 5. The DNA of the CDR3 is TGTGCCAGCAGTAGAACAGGGGGGGATCAGCCCCAGCATTTT. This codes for CASSRTGGDQPQHF.

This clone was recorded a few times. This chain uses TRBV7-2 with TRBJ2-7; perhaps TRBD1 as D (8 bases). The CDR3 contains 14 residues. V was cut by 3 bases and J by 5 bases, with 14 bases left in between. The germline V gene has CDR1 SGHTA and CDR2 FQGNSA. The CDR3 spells CASSFAQGGNEQYF. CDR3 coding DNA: TGTGCCAGCAGCTTCGCACAGGGGGGGAACGAGCAGTACTTC.

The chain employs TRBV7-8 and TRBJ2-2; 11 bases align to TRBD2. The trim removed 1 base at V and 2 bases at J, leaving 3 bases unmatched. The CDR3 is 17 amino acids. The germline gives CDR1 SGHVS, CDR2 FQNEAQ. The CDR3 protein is CASSLGRLAGNTGELFF. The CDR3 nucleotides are TGTGCCAGCAGCTTAGGGCGACTAGCGGGAAACACCGGGGAGCTGTTTTTT.

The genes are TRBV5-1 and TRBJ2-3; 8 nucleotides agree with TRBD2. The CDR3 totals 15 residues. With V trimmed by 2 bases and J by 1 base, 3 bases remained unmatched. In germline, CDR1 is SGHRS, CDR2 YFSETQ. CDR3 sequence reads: CASSLAGVGTDTQYF. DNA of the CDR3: TGCGCCAGCAGCTTAGCGGGAGTGGGCACAGATACGCAGTATTTT.